This TCR beta chain derives from a study of T cell changes during pregnancy in multiple sclerosis. Sequencing used immunoSEQ multiplex PCR; TCRdb keeps in-frame clones, though not all of them. The sample shows just under 65,000 clones, 91% of them seen only once. The germline V gene has CDR1 MDHEN and CDR2 SYDVKM. The CDR3 has 12 residues. V lost 7 bases and J lost 8, with 14 bases in between. This chain joins TRBV28 and TRBJ1-1; TRBD1 is a possible D gene (6 bases). This material consisted of peripheral blood, taken in the third trimester of pregnancy. This clonotype was obtained from a female donor in good health, enrolled as a control in a pregnancy study. The DNA for the CDR3 is TGTGCCAGCATGACTGGGGGCACCGAAGCTTTCTTT. Its protein product is CASMTGGTEAFF.